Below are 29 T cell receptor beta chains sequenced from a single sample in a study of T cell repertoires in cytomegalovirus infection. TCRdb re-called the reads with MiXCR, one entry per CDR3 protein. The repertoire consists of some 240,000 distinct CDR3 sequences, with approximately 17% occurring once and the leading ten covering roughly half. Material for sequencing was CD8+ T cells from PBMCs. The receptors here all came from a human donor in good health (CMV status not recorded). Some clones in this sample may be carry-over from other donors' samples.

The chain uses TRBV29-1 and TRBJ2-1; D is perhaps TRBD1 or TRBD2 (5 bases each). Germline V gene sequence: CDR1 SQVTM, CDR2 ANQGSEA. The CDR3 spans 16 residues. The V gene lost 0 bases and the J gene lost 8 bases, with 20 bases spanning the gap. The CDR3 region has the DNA TGCAGCGTTGAAGAGCTTGCTCGGGACCGTGTCGATGAGCAGTTCTTC. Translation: CSVEELARDRVDEQFF.

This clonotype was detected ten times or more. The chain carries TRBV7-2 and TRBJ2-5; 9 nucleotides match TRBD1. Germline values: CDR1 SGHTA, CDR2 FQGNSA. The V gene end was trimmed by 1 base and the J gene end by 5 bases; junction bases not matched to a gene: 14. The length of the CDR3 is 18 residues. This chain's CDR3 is CASSLGLALQGAGETQYF. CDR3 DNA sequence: TGTGCCAGCAGCTTAGGCCTCGCGTTACAGGGGGCGGGGGAGACCCAGTACTTC.

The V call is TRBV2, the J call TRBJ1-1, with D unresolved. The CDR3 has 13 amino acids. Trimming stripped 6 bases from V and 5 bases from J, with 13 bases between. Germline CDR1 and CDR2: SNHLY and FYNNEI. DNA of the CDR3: TGTGCCAGCAGCGACACCCCGAGAACTGAAGCTTTCTTT. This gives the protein CASSDTPRTEAFF.

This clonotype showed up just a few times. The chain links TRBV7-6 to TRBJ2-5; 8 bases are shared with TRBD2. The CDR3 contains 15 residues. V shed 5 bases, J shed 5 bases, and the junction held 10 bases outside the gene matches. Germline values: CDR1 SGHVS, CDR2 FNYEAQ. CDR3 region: CASSKAGAGVETQYF. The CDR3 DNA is TGTGCCAGCAGCAAAGCGGGGGCCGGCGTCGAGACCCAGTACTTC.

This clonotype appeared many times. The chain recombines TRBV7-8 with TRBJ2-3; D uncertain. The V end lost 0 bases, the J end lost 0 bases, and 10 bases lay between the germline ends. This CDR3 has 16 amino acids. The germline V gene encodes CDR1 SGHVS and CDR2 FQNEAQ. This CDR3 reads CASSLAGRRSTDTQYF. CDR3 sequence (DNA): TGTGCCAGCAGCTTAGCCGGGCGGAGAAGCACAGATACGCAGTATTTT.

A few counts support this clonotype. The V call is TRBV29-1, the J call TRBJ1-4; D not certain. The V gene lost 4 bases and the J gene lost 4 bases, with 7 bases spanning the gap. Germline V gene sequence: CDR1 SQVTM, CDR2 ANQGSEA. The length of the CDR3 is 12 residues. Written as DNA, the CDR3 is TGCAGCGTTGGTCAGTTTAATGAAAAACTGTTTTTT. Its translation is CSVGQFNEKLFF.

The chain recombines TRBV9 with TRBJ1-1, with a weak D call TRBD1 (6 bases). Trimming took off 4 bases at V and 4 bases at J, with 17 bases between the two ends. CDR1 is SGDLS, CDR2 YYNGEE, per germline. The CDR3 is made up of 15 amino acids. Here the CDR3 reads CASSPRSGGITEAFF. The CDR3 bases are TGTGCCAGCAGCCCCCGTTCGGGGGGCATCACTGAAGCTTTCTTT.

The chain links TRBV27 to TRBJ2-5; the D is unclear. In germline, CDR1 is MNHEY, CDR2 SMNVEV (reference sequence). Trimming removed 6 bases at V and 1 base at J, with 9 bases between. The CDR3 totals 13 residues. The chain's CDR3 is CASSVVSQETQYF. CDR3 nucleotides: TGTGCCAGCAGCGTTGTTAGCCAAGAGACCCAGTACTTC.

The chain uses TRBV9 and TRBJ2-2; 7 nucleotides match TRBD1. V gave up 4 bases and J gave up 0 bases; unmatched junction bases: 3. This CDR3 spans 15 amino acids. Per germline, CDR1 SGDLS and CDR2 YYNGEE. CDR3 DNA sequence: TGTGCCAGCAGCTGGACAGGAGCGAACACCGGGGAGCTGTTTTTT. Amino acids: CASSWTGANTGELFF.

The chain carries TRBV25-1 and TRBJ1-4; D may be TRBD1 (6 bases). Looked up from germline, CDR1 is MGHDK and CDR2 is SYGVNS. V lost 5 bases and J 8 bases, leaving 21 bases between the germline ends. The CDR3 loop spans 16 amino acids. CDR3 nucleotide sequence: TGTGCCAGCAGTTTCACCCAGGGGAACCAGGGGGAAAAACTGTTTTTT. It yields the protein CASSFTQGNQGEKLFF.

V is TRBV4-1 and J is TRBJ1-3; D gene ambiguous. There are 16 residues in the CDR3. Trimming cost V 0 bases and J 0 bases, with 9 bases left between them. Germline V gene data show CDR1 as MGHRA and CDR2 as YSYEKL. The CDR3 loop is CASSQEDPISGNTIYF. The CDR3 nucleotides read TGCGCCAGCAGCCAAGAGGATCCGATCTCTGGAAACACCATATATTTT.

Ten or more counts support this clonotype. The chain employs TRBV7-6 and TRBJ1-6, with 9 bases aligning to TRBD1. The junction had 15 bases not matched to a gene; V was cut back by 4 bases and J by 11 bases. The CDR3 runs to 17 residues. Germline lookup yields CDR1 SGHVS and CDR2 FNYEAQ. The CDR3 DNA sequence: TGTGCCAGCAGCTCTGCCAGACCGGGACAGGGAGAAGCACCCCTCCACTTT. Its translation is CASSSARPGQGEAPLHF.

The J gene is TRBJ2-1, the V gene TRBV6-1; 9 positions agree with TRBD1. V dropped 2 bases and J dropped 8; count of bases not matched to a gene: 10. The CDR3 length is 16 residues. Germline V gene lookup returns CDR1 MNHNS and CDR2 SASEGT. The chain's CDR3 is CASSERPGQGNDEQFF. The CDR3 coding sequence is TGTGCCAGCAGTGAAAGGCCGGGACAGGGAAATGATGAGCAGTTCTTC.

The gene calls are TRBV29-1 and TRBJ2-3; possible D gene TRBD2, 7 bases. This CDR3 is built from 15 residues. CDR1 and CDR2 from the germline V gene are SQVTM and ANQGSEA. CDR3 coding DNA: TGCAGTGCCGGTCCCCGGGGGGCGCGGATAGATACGCAGTATTTT. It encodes CSAGPRGARIDTQYF.

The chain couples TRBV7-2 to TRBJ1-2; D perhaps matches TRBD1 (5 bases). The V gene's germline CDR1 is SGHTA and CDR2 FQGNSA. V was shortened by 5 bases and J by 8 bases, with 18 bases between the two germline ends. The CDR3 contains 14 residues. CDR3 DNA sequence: TGTGCCAGCAGCCCAACACAGGCGACCCAGGGCTACACCTTC. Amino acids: CASSPTQATQGYTF.

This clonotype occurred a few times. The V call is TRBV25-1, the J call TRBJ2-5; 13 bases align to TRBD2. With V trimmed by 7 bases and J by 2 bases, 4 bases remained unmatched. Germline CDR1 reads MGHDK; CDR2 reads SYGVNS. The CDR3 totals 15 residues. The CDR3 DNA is TGTGCCAGCACCCAGGGACTAGCGGGGCAAGAGACCCAGTACTTC. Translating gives CASTQGLAGQETQYF.

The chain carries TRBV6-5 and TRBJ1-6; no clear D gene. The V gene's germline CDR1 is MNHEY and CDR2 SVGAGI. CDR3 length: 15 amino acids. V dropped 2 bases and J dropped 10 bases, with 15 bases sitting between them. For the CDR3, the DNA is TGTGCCAGCAGTTACAAGGCCCATAGGAGGTCACCCCTCCACTTT. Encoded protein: CASSYKAHRRSPLHF.

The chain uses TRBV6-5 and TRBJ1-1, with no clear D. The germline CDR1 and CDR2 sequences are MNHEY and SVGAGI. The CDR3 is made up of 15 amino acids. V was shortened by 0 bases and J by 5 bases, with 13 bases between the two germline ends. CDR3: CASSYSGKGWTEAFF. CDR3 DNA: TGTGCCAGCAGTTACTCGGGGAAGGGTTGGACTGAAGCTTTCTTT.

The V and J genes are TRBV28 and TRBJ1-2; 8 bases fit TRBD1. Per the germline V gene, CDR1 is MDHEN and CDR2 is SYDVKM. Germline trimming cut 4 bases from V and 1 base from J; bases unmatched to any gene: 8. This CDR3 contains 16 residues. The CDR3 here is CASSSPGTGFNYGYTF. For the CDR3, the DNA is TGTGCCAGCAGTTCACCCGGGACAGGATTTAACTATGGCTACACCTTC.

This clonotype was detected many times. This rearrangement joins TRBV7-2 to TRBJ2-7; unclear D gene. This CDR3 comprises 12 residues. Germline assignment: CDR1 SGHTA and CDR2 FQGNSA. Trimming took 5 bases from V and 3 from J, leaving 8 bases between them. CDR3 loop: CASSASSYEQYF. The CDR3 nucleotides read TGTGCCAGCAGCGCAAGCAGCTACGAGCAGTACTTC.

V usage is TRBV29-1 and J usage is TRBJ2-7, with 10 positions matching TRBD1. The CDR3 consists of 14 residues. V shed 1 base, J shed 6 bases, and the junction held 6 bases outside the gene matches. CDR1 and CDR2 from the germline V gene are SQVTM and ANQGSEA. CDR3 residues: CSVEAGTGAPEQYF. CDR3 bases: TGCAGCGTTGAAGCCGGGACAGGGGCCCCCGAGCAGTACTTC.

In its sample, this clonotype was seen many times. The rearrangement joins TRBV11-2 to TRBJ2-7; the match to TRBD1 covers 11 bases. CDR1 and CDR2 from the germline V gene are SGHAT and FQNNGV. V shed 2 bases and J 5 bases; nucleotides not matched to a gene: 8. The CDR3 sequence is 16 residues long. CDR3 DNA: TGTGCCAGCAGCTTATTAGGCGGGACAGGGGGGCACGAGCAGTACTTC. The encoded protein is CASSLLGGTGGHEQYF.

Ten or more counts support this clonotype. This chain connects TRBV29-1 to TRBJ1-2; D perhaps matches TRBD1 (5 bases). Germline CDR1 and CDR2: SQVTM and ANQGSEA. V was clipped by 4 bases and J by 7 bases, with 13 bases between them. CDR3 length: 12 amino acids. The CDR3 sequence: CSVVTGGTGYTF. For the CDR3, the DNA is TGCAGCGTTGTGACGGGGGGTACTGGCTACACCTTC.

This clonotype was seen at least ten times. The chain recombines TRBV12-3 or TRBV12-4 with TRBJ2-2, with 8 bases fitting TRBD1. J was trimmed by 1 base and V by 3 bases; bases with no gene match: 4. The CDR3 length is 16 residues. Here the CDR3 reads CASSLVGQVNTGELFF. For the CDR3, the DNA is TGTGCCAGCAGTTTGGTGGGACAGGTGAACACCGGGGAGCTGTTTTTT.

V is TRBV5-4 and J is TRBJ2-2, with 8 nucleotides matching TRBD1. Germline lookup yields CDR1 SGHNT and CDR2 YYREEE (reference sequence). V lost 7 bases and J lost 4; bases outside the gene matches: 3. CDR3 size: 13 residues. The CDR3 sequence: CASRQGSTGELFF. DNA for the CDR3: TGTGCCAGCCGACAGGGGAGCACCGGGGAGCTGTTTTTT.

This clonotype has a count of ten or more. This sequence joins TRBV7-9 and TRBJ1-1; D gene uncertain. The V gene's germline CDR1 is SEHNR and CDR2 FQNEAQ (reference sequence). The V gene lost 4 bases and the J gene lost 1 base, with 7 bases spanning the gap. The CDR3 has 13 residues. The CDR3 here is CASSSGSNTEAFF. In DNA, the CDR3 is TGTGCCAGCAGCTCGGGATCGAACACTGAAGCTTTCTTT.

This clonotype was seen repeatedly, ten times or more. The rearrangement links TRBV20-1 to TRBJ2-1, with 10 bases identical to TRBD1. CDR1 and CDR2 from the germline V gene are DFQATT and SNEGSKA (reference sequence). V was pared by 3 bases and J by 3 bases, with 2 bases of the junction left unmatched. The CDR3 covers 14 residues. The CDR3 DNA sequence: TGCAGTGCTAGCGGACAGGGGGACTACAATGAGCAGTTCTTC. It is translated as CSASGQGDYNEQFF.

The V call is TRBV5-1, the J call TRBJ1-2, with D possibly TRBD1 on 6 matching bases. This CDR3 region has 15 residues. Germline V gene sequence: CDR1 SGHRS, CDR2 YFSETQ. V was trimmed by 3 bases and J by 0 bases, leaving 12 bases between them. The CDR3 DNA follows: TGCGCCAGCAGCTCGACAGGTATAGCTAACTATGGCTACACCTTC. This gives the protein CASSSTGIANYGYTF.

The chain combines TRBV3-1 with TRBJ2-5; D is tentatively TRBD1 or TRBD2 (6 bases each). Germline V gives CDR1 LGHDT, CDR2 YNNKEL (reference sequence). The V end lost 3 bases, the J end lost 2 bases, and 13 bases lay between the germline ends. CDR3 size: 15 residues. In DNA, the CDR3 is TGTGCCAGCAGCCATTTAGGAGGGGGTCAAGAGACCCAGTACTTC. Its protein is CASSHLGGGQETQYF.